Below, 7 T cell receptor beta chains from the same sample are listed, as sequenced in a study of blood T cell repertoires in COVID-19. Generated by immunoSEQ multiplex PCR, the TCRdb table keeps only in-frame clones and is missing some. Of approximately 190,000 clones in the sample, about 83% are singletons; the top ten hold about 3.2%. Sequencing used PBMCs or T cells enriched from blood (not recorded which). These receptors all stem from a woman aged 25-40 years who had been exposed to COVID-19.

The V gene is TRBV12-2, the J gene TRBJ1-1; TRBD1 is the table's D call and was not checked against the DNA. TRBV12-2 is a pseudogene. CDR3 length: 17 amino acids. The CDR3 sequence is CASRLEGVMSPNTEAFF. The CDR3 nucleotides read TGTGCAAGTCGCTTAGAGGGGGTAATGAGCCCGAACACTGAAGCTTTCTTT.

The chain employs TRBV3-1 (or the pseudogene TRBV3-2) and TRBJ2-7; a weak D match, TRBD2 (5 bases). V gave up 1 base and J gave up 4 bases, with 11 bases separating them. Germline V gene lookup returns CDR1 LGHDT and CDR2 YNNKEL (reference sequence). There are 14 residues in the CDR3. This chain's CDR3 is CASSQGTVTYEQYF. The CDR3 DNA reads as TGTGCCAGCAGCCAAGGGACTGTTACTTACGAGCAGTACTTC.

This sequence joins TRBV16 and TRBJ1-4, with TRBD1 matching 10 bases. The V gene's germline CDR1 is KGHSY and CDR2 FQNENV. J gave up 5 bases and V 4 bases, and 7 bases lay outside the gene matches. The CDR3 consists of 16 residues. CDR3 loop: CASSRPPGQGNEKLFF. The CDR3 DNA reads TGTGCCAGCAGCCGGCCCCCGGGACAGGGGAATGAAAAACTGTTTTTT.

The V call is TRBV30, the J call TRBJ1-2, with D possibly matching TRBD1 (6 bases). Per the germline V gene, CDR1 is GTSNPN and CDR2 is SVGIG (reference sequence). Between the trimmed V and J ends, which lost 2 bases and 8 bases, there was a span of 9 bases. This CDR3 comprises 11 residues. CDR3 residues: CAWSTGIGYTF. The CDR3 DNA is TGTGCCTGGAGTACAGGGATCGGCTACACCTTC.

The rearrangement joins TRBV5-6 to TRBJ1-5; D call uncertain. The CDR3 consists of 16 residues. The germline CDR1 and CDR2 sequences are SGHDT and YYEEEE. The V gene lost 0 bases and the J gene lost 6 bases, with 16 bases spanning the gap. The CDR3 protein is CASSLGGSPFRQPQHF. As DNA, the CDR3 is TGTGCCAGCAGCTTGGGTGGCTCCCCTTTTCGTCAGCCCCAGCATTTT.

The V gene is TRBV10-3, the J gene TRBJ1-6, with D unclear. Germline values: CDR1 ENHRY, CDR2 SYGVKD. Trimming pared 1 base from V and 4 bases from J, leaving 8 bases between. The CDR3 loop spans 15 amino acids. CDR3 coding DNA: TGTGCCATCAGTGAGTGGCTGACATATAATTCACCCCTCCACTTT. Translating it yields CAISEWLTYNSPLHF.

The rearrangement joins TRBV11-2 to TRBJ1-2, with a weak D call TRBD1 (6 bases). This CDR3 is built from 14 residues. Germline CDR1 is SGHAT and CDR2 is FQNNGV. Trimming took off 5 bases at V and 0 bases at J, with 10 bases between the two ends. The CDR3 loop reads CASSRGQANYGYTF. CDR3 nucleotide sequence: TGTGCCAGCAGCAGGGGACAAGCTAACTATGGCTACACCTTC.